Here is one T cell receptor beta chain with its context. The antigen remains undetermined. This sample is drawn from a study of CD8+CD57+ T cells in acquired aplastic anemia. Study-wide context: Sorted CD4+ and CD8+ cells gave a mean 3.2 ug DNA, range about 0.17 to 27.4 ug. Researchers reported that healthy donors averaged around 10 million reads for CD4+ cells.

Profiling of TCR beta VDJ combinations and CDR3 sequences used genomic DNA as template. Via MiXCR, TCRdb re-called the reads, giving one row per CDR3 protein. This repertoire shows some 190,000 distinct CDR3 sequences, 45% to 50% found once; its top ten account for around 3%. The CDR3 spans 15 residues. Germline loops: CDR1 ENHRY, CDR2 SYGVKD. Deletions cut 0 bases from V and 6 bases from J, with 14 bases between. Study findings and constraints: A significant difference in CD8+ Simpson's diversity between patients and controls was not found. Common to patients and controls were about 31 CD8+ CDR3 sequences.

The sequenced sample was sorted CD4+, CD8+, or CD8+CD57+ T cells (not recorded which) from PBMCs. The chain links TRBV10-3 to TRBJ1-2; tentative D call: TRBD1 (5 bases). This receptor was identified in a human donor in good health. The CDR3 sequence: CAISESRVGQDGYTF. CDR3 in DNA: TGTGCCATCAGTGAGTCTAGGGTGGGGCAGGATGGCTACACCTTC.